A selection of T cell receptor beta chains follows, all from one sample in a study of cytomegalovirus exposure and HLA in healthy donors. Generated by immunoSEQ multiplex PCR, the TCRdb table keeps only in-frame clones and is missing some. Among more than 85,000 clones listed, more than 60% were seen once. The sample was PBMCs. These receptors were obtained from a woman in her late teens or twenties in good health and CMV-seropositive. CDR3s include the opening cysteine and the closing phenylalanine or tryptophan. The D gene is left open where the match is weak. Part of the rows lack a size; the others show once, few, many or a class for expanded clones.

v_call,d_call,clone_size,j_call,cdr3_nt,cdr3_aa
TRBV6-5,TRBD1,-,TRBJ1-4,TGTGCCAGCAGTTCCCCGGGACAGGGCGGTGAAAAACTGTTTTTT,CASSSPGQGGEKLFF
TRBV7-8,TRBD2,once,TRBJ2-7,TGTGCCAGCAGCTTAGCCGAGACTAGCGGACTTTTCGAGCAGTACTTC,CASSLAETSGLFEQYF
TRBV6-4,TRBD2,few,TRBJ2-3,TGTGCCAGCAGTGACGGGAGTAGCGGGAGCACAGATACGCAGTATTTT,CASSDGSSGSTDTQYF
TRBV10-3,-,-,TRBJ2-7,TGTGCCATCAGAACAGGGACGGCCACCTACGAGCAGTACTTC,CAIRTGTATYEQYF
TRBV4-1,-,-,TRBJ1-3,TGCGCCAGCAGCCAGTTAAGGGGCAGGGTTAAAGAAGGAAACACCATATATTTT,CASSQLRGRVKEGNTIYF
TRBV30,TRBD1,-,TRBJ1-6,TGTGCCTGGGGACAGGGGGCGTCCTCACCCCTCCACTTT,CAWGQGASSPLHF
TRBV27,TRBD1,once,TRBJ1-2,TGTGCCAGCAGTTTATCCCCGGACAGGGTCTATGGCTACACCTTC,CASSLSPDRVYGYTF
TRBV7-6,TRBD1,once,TRBJ2-5,TGTGCCAGCAGCTTAGCTTCGGGGACAGTCGGCGAGACCCAGTACTTC,CASSLASGTVGETQYF
TRBV30,-,-,TRBJ1-1,TGTGCCTGGAGTGTAGCAAATGGGGGAGGGACTGAAGCTTTCTTT,CAWSVANGGGTEAFF
TRBV27,-,-,TRBJ1-1,TGTGCCAGCAGTTTATCACCCCCGACAGGGAACACTGAAGCTTTCTTT,CASSLSPPTGNTEAFF
TRBV4-3,TRBD2,-,TRBJ2-1,TGCGCCAGCAGAAGACTAGCGGGAGGGGATGAGCAGTTCTTC,CASRRLAGGDEQFF
TRBV30,-,-,TRBJ1-2,TGTGCCTGGAGTGTAGGCGACAGTGACGGCTACACCTTC,CAWSVGDSDGYTF
TRBV7-7,-,-,TRBJ2-7,TGTGCTAGCAGCGCTAGACAGGACTCCTACGAGCAGTACTTC,CASSARQDSYEQYF